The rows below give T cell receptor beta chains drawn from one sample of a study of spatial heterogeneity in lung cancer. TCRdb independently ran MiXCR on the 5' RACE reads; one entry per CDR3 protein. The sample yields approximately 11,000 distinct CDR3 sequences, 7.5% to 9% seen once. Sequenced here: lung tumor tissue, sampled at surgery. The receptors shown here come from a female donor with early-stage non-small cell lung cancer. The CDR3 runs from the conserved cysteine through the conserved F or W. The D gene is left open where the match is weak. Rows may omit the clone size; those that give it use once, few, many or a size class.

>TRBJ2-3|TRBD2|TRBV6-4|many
CASSGLAGGLDTQYF
TGTGCCAGCAGTGGACTAGCGGGGGGGCTAGATACGCAGTATTTT
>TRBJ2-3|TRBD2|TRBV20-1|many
CSAPGTSGGDDFTDTQYF
TGCAGTGCCCCCGGGACTAGCGGGGGGGACGACTTCACAGATACGCAGTATTTT
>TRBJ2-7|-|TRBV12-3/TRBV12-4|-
CASSSRFRAIDEQYF
TGTGCCAGCAGCTCCCGGTTCCGGGCCATAGACGAGCAGTACTTC
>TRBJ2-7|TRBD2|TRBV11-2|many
CASSLGETSGVDEQYF
TGTGCCAGCAGCTTAGGCGAGACTAGCGGGGTGGACGAGCAGTACTTC
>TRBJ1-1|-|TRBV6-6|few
CASRVPGANTEAFF
TGTGCCAGCAGGGTACCAGGGGCGAACACTGAAGCTTTCTTT
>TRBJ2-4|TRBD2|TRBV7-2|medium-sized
CASSLATSGGENIQYF
TGTGCCAGCAGCTTAGCGACTAGCGGGGGAGAAAACATTCAGTACTTC
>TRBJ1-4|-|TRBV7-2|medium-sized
CASSLNRDEKLFF
TGTGCCAGCAGCTTAAACAGGGACGAAAAACTGTTTTTT
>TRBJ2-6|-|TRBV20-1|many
CSANSPLSGANVLTF
TGCAGTGCTAACTCCCCCCTCTCTGGGGCCAACGTCCTGACTTTC
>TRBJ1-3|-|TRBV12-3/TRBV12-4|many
CASKQDSGNTIYF
TGTGCCAGCAAACAGGACTCTGGAAACACCATATATTTT
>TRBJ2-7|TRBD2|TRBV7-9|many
CASSPIAGATDEQYF
TGTGCCAGCAGCCCGATAGCGGGGGCGACCGACGAGCAGTACTTC
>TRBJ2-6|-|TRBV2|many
CASETSSGANVLTF
TGTGCCAGTGAGACAAGCTCTGGGGCCAACGTCCTGACTTTC
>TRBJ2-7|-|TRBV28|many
CASSLSRVHEQYF
TGTGCCAGCAGTTTATCCAGGGTTCACGAGCAGTACTTC
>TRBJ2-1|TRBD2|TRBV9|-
CASSDATSGELYNEQFF
TGTGCCAGCAGCGACGCGACTAGCGGGGAGCTTTACAATGAGCAGTTCTTC
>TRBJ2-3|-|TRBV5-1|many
CASSLRGVSTDTQYF
TGCGCCAGCAGCTTGAGGGGGGTGAGCACAGATACGCAGTATTTT
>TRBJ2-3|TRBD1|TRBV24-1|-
CATSDSDRGRTDTQYF
TGTGCCACCAGTGACTCGGACAGGGGAAGGACAGATACGCAGTATTTT
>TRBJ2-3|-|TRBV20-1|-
CSARDGERSGYTDTQYF
TGCAGTGCTAGAGACGGCGAGCGGTCGGGGTACACAGATACGCAGTATTTT
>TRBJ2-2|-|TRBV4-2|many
CASSQGGDGELFF
TGTGCCAGCAGCCAAGGGGGGGACGGGGAGCTGTTTTTT
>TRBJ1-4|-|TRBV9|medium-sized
CASSVDGGAEKLFF
TGTGCCAGCAGCGTAGACGGGGGCGCTGAAAAACTGTTTTTT
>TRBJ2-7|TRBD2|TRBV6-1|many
CASSSTSGEGYEQYF
TGTGCCAGCAGCTCTACTAGCGGGGAGGGGTACGAGCAGTACTTC
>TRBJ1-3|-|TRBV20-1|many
CSARVDSHHLNTIYF
TGCAGTGCTAGGGTGGACAGCCACCACCTAAACACCATATATTTT
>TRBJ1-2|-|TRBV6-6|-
CASNPQGGGYTF
TGTGCCAGCAACCCACAGGGCGGTGGCTACACCTTC
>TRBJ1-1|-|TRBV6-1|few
CASNWGPSLNTEAFF
TGTGCCAGCAATTGGGGCCCTAGTTTGAACACTGAAGCTTTCTTT
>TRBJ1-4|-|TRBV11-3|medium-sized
CASSEDAGEKLFF
TGTGCCAGCAGCGAGGACGCCGGTGAAAAACTGTTTTTT
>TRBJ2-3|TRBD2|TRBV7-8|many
CASRSLPTSGASTDTQYF
TGTGCCAGCAGATCGCTACCGACTAGCGGTGCTAGCACAGATACGCAGTATTTT
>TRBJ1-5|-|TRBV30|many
CAWSAAYSNQPQHF
TGTGCCTGGAGTGCGGCGTATAGCAATCAGCCCCAGCATTTT
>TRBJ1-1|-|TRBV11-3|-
CASSSLSGSGAFF
TGTGCCAGCAGCTCCCTGTCCGGGAGCGGGGCTTTCTTT